This TCR beta chain was captured in a study of T cells in women clearing cervical HPV infection. Study-wide results and caveats: CIN3+ cases had significantly higher TCR richness than controls; evenness did not differ. TRBV6-7 abundance was lower in cases than controls (0.11% versus 0.16%). Cases and controls were distinguished at AUC 0.83 by richness and V genes.

A note on this clone: Antigen unknown. The CDR3 end is not reached by the read, which stops 3 residues before it; the germline J gene fills it in.

Clones were read by immunoSEQ multiplex PCR, and TCRdb kept only the in-frame ones, dropping some. The specimen's table records 15,000 or so clones. The CDR3 covers 14 residues. Germline V gives CDR1 SGHAT, CDR2 FQDESV (reference sequence). The V segment lost 3 bases and the J segment 6 bases; nucleotides outside the gene matches: 6. Prevalent HPV16 infections were excluded; only incident single HPV16 infections included. Sequences were obtained from blood buffy coat. This chain connects TRBV11-1 to TRBJ2-7, with 9 bases that match TRBD1. The clonotype comes from a woman between 18 and 75 years old with a cervical HPV16 infection that either progressed to CIN3+ or cleared (not recorded which). The CDR3 sequence is CASSFGRTGVEQYF. Incomplete CDR3 DNA: TGTGCCAGCAGCTTTGGCCGGACAGGGGTCGAG. Together with reference TRBV11-1 and TRBJ2-7, the CDR3 gives the full variable domain: EAEVAQSPRYKITEKSQAVAFWCDPISGHATLYWYRQILGQGPELLVQFQDESVVDDSQLPKDRFSAERLKGVDSTLKIQPAELGDSAMYLCASSFGRTGVEQYFGPGTRLTVT.